These T cell receptor beta chains were read from a single sample in a study of blood T cell repertoires in COVID-19. Produced via immunoSEQ multiplex PCR; TCRdb's table is partial and in-frame only. The table lists some 46,000 clones, approximately 70% of them singletons. Material: peripheral blood. The receptors stem from an elderly man with acute or convalescent COVID-19. Both conserved end residues are part of each CDR3. Some rows have no size entry. The others give once, few or many, or a class for an expanded clone.

length	size	V	J	CDR3
15	.	TRBV5-1	TRBJ2-6	CASSPDRGEANVLTF
17	.	TRBV19	TRBJ2-5	CASSRPGLAGESETQYF
14	.	TRBV7-2	TRBJ2-2	CASSQSQNTGELFF
14	.	TRBV27	TRBJ1-6	CASSLGQEYSPLHF
14	.	TRBV9	TRBJ1-4	CASSVTGGNEKLFF
14	.	TRBV11-2	TRBJ2-7	CASSFSGDSYEQYF
13	.	TRBV6-1	TRBJ1-1	CASSETYNTEAFF
15	.	TRBV5-1	TRBJ2-1	CASSQGSSGYNEQFF
14	.	TRBV30	TRBJ1-6	CAWGGQTVNSPLHF
13	.	TRBV2	TRBJ1-2	CASSTGTLGGYTF
14	.	TRBV19	TRBJ2-2	CASSIAAGTGELFF
13	.	TRBV2	TRBJ1-3	CASSWTGGNTIYF
17	.	TRBV3-1/TRBV3-2	TRBJ2-7	CASSPAVGWTGTYEQYF
14	.	TRBV28	TRBJ2-7	CASSHTGVPGEQYF
13	.	TRBV27	TRBJ2-7	CASRPSGRYEQYF
18	once	TRBV7-6	TRBJ2-6	CASSFTPGGASGANVLTF
14	.	TRBV27	TRBJ2-7	CASSLFGEAYEQYF
19	.	TRBV13	TRBJ2-2	CASSLALQGLGYNTGELFF
16	.	TRBV11-2	TRBJ2-1	CASSAGTGGSYNEQFF
15	.	TRBV3-1/TRBV3-2	TRBJ1-3	CASSHGTPRGNTIYF
14	few	TRBV5-1	TRBJ2-1	CASSGGTTYNEQFF
15	.	TRBV15	TRBJ2-7	CATSRGLAESYEQYF
13	.	TRBV6-5	TRBJ2-1	CASKTSGRTEQFF
15	.	TRBV19	TRBJ2-1	CASSIVETGKDEQFF
15	.	TRBV5-1	TRBJ2-7	CASSLIGTGPYEQYF
15	.	TRBV10-2	TRBJ2-7	CASSESGSLSHEQYF
15	once	TRBV6-2/TRBV6-3	TRBJ2-5	CASSRDRGIGETQYF
17	.	TRBV15	TRBJ2-3	CATKKRKTGRATDTQYF
16	.	TRBV28	TRBJ1-2	CASSLRTGPRGYGYTF
12	once	TRBV20-1	TRBJ1-6	CSASPGESPLHF
13	many	TRBV30	TRBJ2-7	CAWSPKLGGKQYF